This TCR beta chain is drawn from a study of Graves' ophthalmopathy and Graves' hyperthyroidism. With 3 bases removed from V and 3 bases from J, the gap between germline ends came to 15 bases. Germline CDR1 reads MDHEN; CDR2 reads SYDVKM. The CDR3 is 16 amino acids. RNA transcripts served as template for amplifying TCR beta CDR3 sequences. Scientists carried out first-round RT-PCR using HTBI primers and then a second-round multiplex PCR. TCRdb reanalysed the multiplex PCR reads using MiXCR and keeps one entry per CDR3 protein. The sample contains about 1.2 million distinct CDR3 sequences, about two fifths of which appear only once.

The origin of this receptor is an adult man with Graves' hyperthyroidism. This chain links TRBV28 with TRBJ1-5; D unclear. The sequencing sample was made of peripheral blood or thyroid tissue (not recorded which). CDR3 protein: CASSFRGGRVNQPQHF. CDR3 coding DNA: TGTGCCAGCAGTTTCCGGGGAGGTCGGGTCAATCAGCCCCAGCATTTT.